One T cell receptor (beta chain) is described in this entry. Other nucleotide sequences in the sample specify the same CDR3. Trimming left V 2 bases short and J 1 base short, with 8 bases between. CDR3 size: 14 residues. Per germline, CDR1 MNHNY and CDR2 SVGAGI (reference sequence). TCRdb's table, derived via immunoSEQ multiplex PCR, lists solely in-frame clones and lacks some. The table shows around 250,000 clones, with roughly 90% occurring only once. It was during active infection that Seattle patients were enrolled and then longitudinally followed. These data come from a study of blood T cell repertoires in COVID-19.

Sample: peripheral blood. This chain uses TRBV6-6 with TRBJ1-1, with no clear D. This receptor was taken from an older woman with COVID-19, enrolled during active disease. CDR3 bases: TGTGCCAGCAGTTACAGCGAACCGAACACTGAAGCTTTCTTT. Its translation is CASSYSEPNTEAFF.